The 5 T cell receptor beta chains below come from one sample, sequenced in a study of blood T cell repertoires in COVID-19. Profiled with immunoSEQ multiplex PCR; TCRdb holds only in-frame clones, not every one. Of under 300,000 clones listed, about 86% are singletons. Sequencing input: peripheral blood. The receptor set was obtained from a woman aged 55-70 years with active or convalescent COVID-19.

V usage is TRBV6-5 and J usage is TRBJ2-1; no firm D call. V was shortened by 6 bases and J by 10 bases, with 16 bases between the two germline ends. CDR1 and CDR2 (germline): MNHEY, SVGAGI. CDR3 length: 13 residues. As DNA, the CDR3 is TGTGCCAGCAGCCCGACTCCGGATCGGGAGCAGTTCTTC. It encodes CASSPTPDREQFF.

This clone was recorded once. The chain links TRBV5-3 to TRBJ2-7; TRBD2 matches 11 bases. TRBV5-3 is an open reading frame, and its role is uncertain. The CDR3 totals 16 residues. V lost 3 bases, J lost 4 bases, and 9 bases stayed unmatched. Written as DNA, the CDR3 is TGTGCCAGAAGCTCGTTAGCGGGGGGGCGTAAATACGAGCAGTACTTC. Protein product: CARSSLAGGRKYEQYF.

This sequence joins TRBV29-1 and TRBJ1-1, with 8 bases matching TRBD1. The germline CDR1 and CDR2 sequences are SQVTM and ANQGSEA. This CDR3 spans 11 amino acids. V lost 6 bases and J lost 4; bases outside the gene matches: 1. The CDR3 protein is CSVGTGTEAFF. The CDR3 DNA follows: TGCAGCGTAGGGACAGGCACTGAAGCTTTCTTT.

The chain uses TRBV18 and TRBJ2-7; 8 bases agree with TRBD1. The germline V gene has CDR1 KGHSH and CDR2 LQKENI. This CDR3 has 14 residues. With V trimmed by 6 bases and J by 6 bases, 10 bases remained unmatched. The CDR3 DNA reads TGTGCCAGCTCGCCCGGGACAGGTGACAGCGAGCAGTACTTC. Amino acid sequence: CASSPGTGDSEQYF. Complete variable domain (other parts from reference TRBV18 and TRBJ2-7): NAGVMQNPRHLVRRRGQEARLRCSPMKGHSHVYWYRQLPEEGLKFMVYLQKENIIDESGMPKERFSAEFPKEGPSILRIQQVVRGDSAAYFCASSPGTGDSEQYFGPGTRLTVT.

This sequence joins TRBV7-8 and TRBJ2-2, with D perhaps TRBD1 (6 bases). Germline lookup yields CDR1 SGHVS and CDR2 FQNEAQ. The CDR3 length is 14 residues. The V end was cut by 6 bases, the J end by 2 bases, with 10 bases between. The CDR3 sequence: CASRQGPNTGELFF. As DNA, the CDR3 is TGTGCCAGCAGACAGGGCCCTAACACCGGGGAGCTGTTTTTT. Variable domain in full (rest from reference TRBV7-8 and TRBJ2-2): GAGVSQSPRYKVAKRGQDVALRCDPISGHVSLFWYQQALGQGPEFLTYFQNEAQLDKSGLPSDRFFAERPEGSVSTLKIQRTQQEDSAVYLCASRQGPNTGELFFGEGSRLTVL.